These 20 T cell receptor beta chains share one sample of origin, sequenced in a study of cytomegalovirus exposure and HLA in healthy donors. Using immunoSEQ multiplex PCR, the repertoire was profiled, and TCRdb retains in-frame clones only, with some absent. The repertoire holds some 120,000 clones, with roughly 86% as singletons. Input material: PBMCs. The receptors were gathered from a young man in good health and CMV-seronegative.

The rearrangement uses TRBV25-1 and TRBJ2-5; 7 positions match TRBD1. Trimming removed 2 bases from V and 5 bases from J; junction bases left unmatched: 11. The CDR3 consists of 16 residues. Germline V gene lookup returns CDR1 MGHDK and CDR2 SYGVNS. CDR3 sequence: CASSELRQGFVETQYF. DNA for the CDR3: TGTGCCAGCAGTGAACTGCGACAGGGTTTCGTTGAGACCCAGTACTTC.

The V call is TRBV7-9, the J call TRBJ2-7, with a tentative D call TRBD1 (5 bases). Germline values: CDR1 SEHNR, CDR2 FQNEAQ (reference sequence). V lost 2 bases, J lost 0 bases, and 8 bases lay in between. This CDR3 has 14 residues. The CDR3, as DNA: TGTGCCAGCAGCTTAACTGACAGCTCCTACGAGCAGTACTTC. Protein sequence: CASSLTDSSYEQYF.

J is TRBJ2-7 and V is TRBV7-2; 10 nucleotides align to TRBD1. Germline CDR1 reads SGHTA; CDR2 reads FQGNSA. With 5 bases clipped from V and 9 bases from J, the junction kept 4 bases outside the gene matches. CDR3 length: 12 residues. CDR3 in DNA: TGTGCCAGCAGCCCGGGACAGGGGACGCAGTACTTC. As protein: CASSPGQGTQYF.

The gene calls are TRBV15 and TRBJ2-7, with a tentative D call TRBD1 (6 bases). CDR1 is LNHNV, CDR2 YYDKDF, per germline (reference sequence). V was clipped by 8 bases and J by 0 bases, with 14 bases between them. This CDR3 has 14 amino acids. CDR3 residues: CATAGTHSSYEQYF. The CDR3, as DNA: TGTGCCACCGCCGGGACACATAGCTCCTACGAGCAGTACTTC.

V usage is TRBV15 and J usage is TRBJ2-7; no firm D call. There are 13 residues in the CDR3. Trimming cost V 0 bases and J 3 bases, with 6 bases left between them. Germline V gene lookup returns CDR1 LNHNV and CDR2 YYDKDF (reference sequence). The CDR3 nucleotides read TGTGCCACCAGCAGAGACCCCCGCTACGAGCAGTACTTC. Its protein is CATSRDPRYEQYF.

The CDR3 DNA reads TGTGCCAGCTCACCCCCCGAAGAGACCCAGTACTTC. It encodes CASSPPEETQYF. The chain joins TRBV18 to TRBJ2-5, with no clear D. CDR3 length: 12 amino acids. The V end lost 3 bases, the J end lost 3 bases, and 5 bases lay between the germline ends. CDR1 is KGHSH, CDR2 LQKENI, per germline.

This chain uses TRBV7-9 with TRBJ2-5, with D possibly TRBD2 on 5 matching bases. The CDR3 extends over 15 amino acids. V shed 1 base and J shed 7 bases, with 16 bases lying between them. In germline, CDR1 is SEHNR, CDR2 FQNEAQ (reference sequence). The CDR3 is CASSLGSSSTPTQYF. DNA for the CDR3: TGTGCCAGCAGCTTAGGATCTAGCTCTACCCCGACCCAGTACTTC.

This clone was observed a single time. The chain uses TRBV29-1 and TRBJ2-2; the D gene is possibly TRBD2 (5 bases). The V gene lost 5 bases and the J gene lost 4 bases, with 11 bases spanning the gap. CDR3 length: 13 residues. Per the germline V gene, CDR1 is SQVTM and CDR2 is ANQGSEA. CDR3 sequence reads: CSVTDLTTGELFF. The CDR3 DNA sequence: TGCAGCGTTACGGACTTAACCACCGGGGAGCTGTTTTTT.

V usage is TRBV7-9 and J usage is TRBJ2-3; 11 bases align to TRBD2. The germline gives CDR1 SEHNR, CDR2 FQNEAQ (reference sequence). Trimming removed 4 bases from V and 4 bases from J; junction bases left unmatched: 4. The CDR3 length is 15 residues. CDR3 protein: CASSYLAGGSDTQYF. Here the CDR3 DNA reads TGTGCCAGCAGCTATCTAGCGGGAGGATCAGATACGCAGTATTTT.

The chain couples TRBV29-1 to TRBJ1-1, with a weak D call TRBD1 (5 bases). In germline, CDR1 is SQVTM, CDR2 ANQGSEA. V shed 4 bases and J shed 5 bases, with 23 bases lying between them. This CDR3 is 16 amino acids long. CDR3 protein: CSVVGLQGDVPTEAFF. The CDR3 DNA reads TGCAGCGTTGTTGGTCTTCAGGGTGACGTTCCGACTGAAGCTTTCTTT. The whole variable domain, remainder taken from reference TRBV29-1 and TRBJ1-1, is SAVISQKPSRDICQRGTSLTIQCQVDSQVTMMFWYRQQPGQSLTLIATANQGSEATYESGFVIDKFPISRPNLTFSTLTVSNMSPEDSSIYLCSVVGLQGDVPTEAFFGQGTRLTVV.

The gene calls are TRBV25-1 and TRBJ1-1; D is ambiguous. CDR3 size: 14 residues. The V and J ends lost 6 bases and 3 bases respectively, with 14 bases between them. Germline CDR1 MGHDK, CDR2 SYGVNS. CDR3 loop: CASSKGLGDTEAFF. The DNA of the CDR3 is TGTGCCAGCAGCAAGGGCCTGGGAGACACTGAAGCTTTCTTT.

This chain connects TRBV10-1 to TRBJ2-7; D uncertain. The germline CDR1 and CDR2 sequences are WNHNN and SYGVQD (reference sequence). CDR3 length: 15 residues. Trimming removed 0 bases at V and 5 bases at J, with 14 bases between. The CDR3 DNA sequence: TGCGCCAGCAGTGAGTCACAGTCTGGCTTCCACGAGCAGTACTTC. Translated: CASSESQSGFHEQYF.

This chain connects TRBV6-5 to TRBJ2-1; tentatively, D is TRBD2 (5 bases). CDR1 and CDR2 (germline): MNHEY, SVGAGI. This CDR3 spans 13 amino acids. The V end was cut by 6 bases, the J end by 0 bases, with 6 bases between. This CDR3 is CASRGSSYNEQFF. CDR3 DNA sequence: TGTGCCAGCAGGGGGAGCTCCTACAATGAGCAGTTCTTC.

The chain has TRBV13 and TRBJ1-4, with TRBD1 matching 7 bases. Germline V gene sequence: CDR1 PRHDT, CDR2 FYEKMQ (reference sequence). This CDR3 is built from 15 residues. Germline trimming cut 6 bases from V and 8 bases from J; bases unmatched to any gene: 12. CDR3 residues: CASRHRQGFEEKLFF. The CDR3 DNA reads TGTGCCAGCAGACACAGACAGGGTTTTGAGGAAAAACTGTTTTTT.

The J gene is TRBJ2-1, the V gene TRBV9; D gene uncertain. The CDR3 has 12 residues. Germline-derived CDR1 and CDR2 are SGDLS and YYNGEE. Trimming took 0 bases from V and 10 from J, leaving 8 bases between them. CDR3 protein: CASSVEAREQFF. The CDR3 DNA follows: TGTGCCAGCAGCGTAGAAGCGAGGGAGCAGTTCTTC.

The CDR3: CASSDFASGGADTQYF. CDR3 DNA sequence: TGTGCCAGCAGTGACTTTGCCTCCGGGGGAGCAGATACGCAGTATTTT. The rearrangement uses TRBV6-4 and TRBJ2-3; D may be TRBD2 (6 bases). The V end was cut by 1 base, the J end by 4 bases, with 15 bases between. This CDR3 has 16 amino acids. From germline, CDR1 is MRHNA and CDR2 SNTAGT.

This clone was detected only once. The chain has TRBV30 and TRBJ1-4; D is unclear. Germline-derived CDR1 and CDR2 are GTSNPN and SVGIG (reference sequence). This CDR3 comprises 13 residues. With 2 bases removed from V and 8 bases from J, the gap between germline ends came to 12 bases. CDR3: CAWSLLAEEKLFF. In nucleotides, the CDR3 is TGTGCCTGGAGTCTCCTCGCGGAGGAAAAACTGTTTTTT. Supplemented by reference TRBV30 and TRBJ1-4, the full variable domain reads SQTIHQWPATLVQPVGSPLSLECTVEGTSNPNLYWYRQAAGRGLQLLFYSVGIGQISSEVPQNLSASRPQDRQFILSSKKLLLSDSGFYLCAWSLLAEEKLFFGSGTQLSVL.

The CDR3: CASSLRTSGIYNEQFF. The CDR3 region has the DNA TGCGCCAGCAGCCTCCGGACTAGCGGGATCTACAATGAGCAGTTCTTC. The rearrangement uses TRBV5-1 and TRBJ2-1; the match to TRBD2 covers 12 bases. V shed 4 bases, J shed 3 bases, and the junction held 5 bases outside the gene matches. The CDR3 has 16 amino acids. Germline lookup yields CDR1 SGHRS and CDR2 YFSETQ. The full variable domain, with the rest looked up from reference TRBV5-1 and TRBJ2-1, is KAGVTQTPRYLIKTRGQQVTLSCSPISGHRSVSWYQQTPGQGLQFLFEYFSETQRNKGNFPGRFSGRQFSNSRSEMNVSTLELGDSALYLCASSLRTSGIYNEQFFGPGTRLTVL.

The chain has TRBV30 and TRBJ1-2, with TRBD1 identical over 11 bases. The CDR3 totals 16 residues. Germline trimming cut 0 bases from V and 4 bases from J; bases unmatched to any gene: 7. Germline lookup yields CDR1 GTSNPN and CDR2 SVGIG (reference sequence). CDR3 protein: CAWSVLGDRGTYGYTF. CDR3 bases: TGTGCCTGGAGTGTACTGGGGGACAGGGGGACCTATGGCTACACCTTC.

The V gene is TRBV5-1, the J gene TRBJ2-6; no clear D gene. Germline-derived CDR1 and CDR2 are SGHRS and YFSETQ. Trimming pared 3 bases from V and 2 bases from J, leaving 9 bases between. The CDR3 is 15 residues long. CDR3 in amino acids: CASSYTAPGANVLTF. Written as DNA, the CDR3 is TGCGCCAGCAGCTACACCGCCCCTGGGGCCAACGTCCTGACTTTC.